The 5 T cell receptor beta chains below all came from one sample that was sequenced in a study of T-cell reconstitution after alpha-beta-depleted transplantation in children. Unique molecular identifiers were built into the TCRbeta library. TCRdb used MiXCR to reprocess the PCR reads, holding one entry per CDR3 protein. The sample includes 440,000 or so distinct CDR3 sequences, about 40% seen only once; the top ten take 25% to 30%. The sequenced sample was PBMCs, obtained before TCRalphabeta/CD19-depleted stem cell transplant. The receptor set was obtained from a girl between 2 and 10 years old with aplastic anemia, due to receive a stem cell transplant.

The V gene is TRBV4-1, the J gene TRBJ2-3, with 11 bases fitting TRBD1. After removal of 3 bases from V and 3 bases from J, the junction contained 11 bases not matched to a gene. The CDR3 runs to 18 residues. In germline, CDR1 is MGHRA, CDR2 YSYEKL. The CDR3 region is CASSHLTGTGGGTDTQYF. For the CDR3, the DNA is TGCGCCAGCAGCCACCTCACCGGGACAGGGGGAGGTACAGATACGCAGTATTTT.

This clonotype was detected ten times or more. The chain couples TRBV5-6 to TRBJ2-5, with 8 positions matching TRBD1. Germline V gene data show CDR1 as SGHDT and CDR2 as YYEEEE. V shed 3 bases, J shed 5 bases, and the junction held 15 bases outside the gene matches. The CDR3 sequence is 17 residues long. The CDR3 bases are TGTGCCAGCAGCTCTCCCTATGACAGGGGAGTTTGGGAGACCCAGTACTTC. Protein product: CASSSPYDRGVWETQYF.

CDR3 amino acids: CAIRGQTDTQYF. CDR3 DNA sequence: TGTGCCATCAGAGGACAGACAGATACGCAGTATTTT. J is TRBJ2-3 and V is TRBV10-3; the D gene is possibly TRBD1 (6 bases). Germline V gives CDR1 ENHRY, CDR2 SYGVKD. Trimming cost V 6 bases and J 3 bases, with 7 bases left between them. This CDR3 has 12 amino acids.

This chain uses TRBV30 with TRBJ2-7; 11 bases are a match to TRBD1. In germline, CDR1 is GTSNPN, CDR2 SVGIG (reference sequence). CDR3 length equals 14 residues. The V and J ends lost 3 bases and 4 bases, in that order; junction bases with no gene match: 5. CDR3: CAWRMGQGVYEQYF. The CDR3, as DNA: TGTGCCTGGAGGATGGGACAGGGGGTATACGAGCAGTACTTC.

The CDR3 nucleotides are TGTGCCAGCAATCGGGGGTCGACAGATACGCAGTATTTT. Its protein product is CASNRGSTDTQYF. The rearrangement uses TRBV5-6 and TRBJ2-3; the D gene is possibly TRBD2 (6 bases). V was cut by 6 bases and J by 3 bases, with 11 bases left in between. CDR1 is SGHDT, CDR2 YYEEEE, per germline. The CDR3 has 13 residues.